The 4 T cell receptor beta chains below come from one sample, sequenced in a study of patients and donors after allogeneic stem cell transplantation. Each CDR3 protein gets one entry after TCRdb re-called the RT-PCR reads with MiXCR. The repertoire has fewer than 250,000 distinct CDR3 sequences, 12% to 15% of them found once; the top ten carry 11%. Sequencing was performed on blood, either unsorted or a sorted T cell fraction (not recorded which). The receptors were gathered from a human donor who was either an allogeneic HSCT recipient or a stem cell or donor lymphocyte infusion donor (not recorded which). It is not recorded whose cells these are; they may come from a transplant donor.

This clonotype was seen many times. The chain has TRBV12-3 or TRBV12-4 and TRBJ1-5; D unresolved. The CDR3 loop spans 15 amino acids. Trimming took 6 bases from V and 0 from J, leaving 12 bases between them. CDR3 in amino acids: CASSPGSLSNQPQHF. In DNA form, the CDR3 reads TGTGCCAGCAGCCCCGGGTCTCTTAGCAATCAGCCCCAGCATTTT.

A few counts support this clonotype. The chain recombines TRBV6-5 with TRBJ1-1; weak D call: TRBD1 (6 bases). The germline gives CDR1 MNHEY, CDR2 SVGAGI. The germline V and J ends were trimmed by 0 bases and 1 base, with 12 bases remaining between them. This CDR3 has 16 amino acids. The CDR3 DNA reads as TGTGCCAGCAGTTACTCGGGGTGGGGGGCGAACACTGAAGCTTTCTTT. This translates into CASSYSGWGANTEAFF.

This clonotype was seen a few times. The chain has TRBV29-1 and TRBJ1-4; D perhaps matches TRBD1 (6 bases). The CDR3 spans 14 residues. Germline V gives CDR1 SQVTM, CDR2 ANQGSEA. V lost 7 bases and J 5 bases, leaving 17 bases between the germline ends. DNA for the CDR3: TGCAGCGCCGGGACGGACAGTCAAAATGAAAAACTGTTTTTT. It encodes CSAGTDSQNEKLFF.

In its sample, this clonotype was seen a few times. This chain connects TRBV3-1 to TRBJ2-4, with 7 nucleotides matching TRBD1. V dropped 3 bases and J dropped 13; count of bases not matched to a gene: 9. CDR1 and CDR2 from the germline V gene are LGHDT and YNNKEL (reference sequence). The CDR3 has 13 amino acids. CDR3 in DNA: TGTGCCAGCAGCCAGTTTATCCAGGGACAGCAGTACTTC. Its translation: CASSQFIQGQQYF.